Below, one T cell receptor beta chain is given with its context. Its antigen is currently unknown. Germline is not matched at one junction end, which may reflect a read error. The CDR3 is 15 residues long. CDR1 is LNHNV and CDR2 is YYDKDF in the germline V gene (reference sequence). Time point noted: inflamed ileum from the surgical specimen. This sample was taken from a study of T cell repertoires in ileal Crohn's disease. Study context: Every patient was operated on for stricturing (61%) or penetrating (approximately 40%) complications. Postoperative therapy was given to about half: 10 to 12 thiopurines, 15 to 20 anti-TNF agents. From the surgical specimen's inflamed ileum, biopsies were taken as M0. Overall study results and limits: High-frequency clones were more common in sorted CD8 than CD4 cells.

The protocol was immunoSEQ multiplex PCR, while the TCRdb copy is restricted to in-frame clones and leaves out a portion. The sample carries 2,500 to 3,500 clones, 70% to 80% recorded once. The TCR was taken from an adult with Crohn's disease. V gene TRBV15 combines with J gene TRBJ1-1; no clear D. Material: ileal tissue. CDR3 DNA: TGTGCCACCAGAAGAGCCCGTGCGTTGGGCACTGAAGCTTTCTTT. It translates to CATRRARALGTEAFF. Based on the CDR3 plus reference TRBV15 and TRBJ1-1, the full variable domain is DAMVIQNPRYQVTQFGKPVTLSCSQTLNHNVMYWYQQKSSQAPKLLFHYYDKDFNNEADTPDNFQSRRPNTSFCFLDIRSPGLGDTAMYLCATRRARALGTEAFFGQGTRLTVV.